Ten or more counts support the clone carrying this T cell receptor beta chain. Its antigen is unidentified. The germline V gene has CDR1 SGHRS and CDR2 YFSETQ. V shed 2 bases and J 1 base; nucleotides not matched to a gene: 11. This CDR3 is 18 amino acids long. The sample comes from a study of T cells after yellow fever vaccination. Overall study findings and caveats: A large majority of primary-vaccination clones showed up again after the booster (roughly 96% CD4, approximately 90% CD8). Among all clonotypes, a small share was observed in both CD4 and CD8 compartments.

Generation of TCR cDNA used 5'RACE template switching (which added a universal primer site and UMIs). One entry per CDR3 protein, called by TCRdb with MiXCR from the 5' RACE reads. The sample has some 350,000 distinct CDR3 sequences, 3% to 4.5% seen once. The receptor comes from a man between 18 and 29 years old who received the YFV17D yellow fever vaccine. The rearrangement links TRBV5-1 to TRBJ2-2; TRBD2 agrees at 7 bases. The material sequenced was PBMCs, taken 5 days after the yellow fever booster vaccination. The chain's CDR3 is CASSLVDGGGLNTGELFF. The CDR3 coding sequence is TGCGCCAGCAGCTTAGTGGACGGCGGGGGACTGAACACCGGGGAGCTGTTTTTT.